The 20 T cell receptor beta chains presented below share a single source sample, sequenced in a study of technical replicates of blood from a few donors. The protocol was immunoSEQ multiplex PCR, while the TCRdb copy is restricted to in-frame clones and leaves out a portion. Here the sample spans about 81,000 clones, 90% to 97% being singletons. Sequencing was performed on T cells isolated from PBMCs. These receptors all stem from a human donor in good health.

V and J are TRBV27 and TRBJ1-2; 9 bases map to TRBD1. Losses at the gene ends were 5 bases for V and 8 bases for J; bases not matched to a gene: 6. CDR3 length: 13 residues. CDR1 and CDR2 from the germline V gene are MNHEY and SMNVEV (reference sequence). In DNA form, the CDR3 reads TGTGCCAGCAGTCCGAGGACAGGGGAAGGCTACACCTTC. Translating gives CASSPRTGEGYTF.

This clone appeared a single time. The chain employs TRBV7-8 and TRBJ2-3; D gene unclear. V lost 0 bases and J 0 bases, leaving 10 bases between the germline ends. The length of the CDR3 is 16 residues. Germline V lookup: CDR1 SGHVS, CDR2 FQNEAQ. CDR3 sequence (DNA): TGTGCCAGCAGCTTAGCTTTTCCCGGGAGCACAGATACGCAGTATTTT. Translation gives CASSLAFPGSTDTQYF.

The rearrangement uses TRBV7-3 and TRBJ1-2, with 9 bases fitting TRBD1. This CDR3 has 16 residues. The V and J ends lost 4 bases and 7 bases, in that order; junction bases with no gene match: 13. In germline, CDR1 is SGHTA, CDR2 FQGTGA. In DNA, the CDR3 is TGTGCCAGCAGCTCATCAAACCTACAGGGGGCGTCTGGCTACACCTTC. Its protein product is CASSSSNLQGASGYTF.

Only one count was recorded for this clone. This chain uses TRBV11-2 with TRBJ2-6; D may be TRBD2 (6 bases). V was shortened by 8 bases and J by 4 bases, with 15 bases between the two germline ends. Per germline, CDR1 SGHAT and CDR2 FQNNGV. The CDR3 has 15 amino acids. The chain's CDR3 is CASALGGIGANVLTF. The CDR3 DNA is TGTGCCAGCGCCTTGGGGGGTATCGGGGCCAACGTCCTGACTTTC.

The chain combines TRBV6-5 with TRBJ1-1; weak D call: TRBD1 (5 bases). The germline V gene encodes CDR1 MNHEY and CDR2 SVGAGI. This CDR3 spans 14 amino acids. Trimming removed 0 bases at V and 7 bases at J, with 12 bases between. The CDR3 DNA is TGTGCCAGCAGTTACTCCGGCAGGGTGGGTGAAGCTTTCTTT. Its translation is CASSYSGRVGEAFF.

The chain combines TRBV6-5 with TRBJ1-1; D possibly corresponds to TRBD1 (5 bases). CDR1 and CDR2 (germline): MNHEY, SVGAGI. V gave up 6 bases and J gave up 1 base, with 9 bases separating them. The CDR3 has 13 residues. The CDR3 sequence: CASRQAWNTEAFF. The CDR3 DNA reads TGTGCCAGCAGACAGGCGTGGAACACTGAAGCTTTCTTT.

The chain has TRBV29-1 and TRBJ1-1; D unclear. The CDR3 consists of 13 residues. Trimming pared 4 bases from V and 1 base from J, leaving 10 bases between. Germline V CDR1 and CDR2: SQVTM, ANQGSEA. CDR3 amino acids: CSVVKQWNTEAFF. As DNA, the CDR3 is TGCAGCGTTGTTAAACAATGGAACACTGAAGCTTTCTTT.

The CDR3: CASSLAHRGGEKLFF. The CDR3 DNA reads as TGTGCCAGCAGCTTGGCCCACAGGGGAGGTGAAAAACTGTTTTTT. V usage is TRBV5-5 and J usage is TRBJ1-4; 7 bases are a match to TRBD1. Losses at the gene ends were 0 bases for V and 7 bases for J; bases not matched to a gene: 6. The CDR3 sequence is 15 residues long. CDR1 is SGHKS, CDR2 YYEKEE, per germline (reference sequence).

This chain uses TRBV19 with TRBJ1-2, with a tentative D call TRBD1 (5 bases). With 5 bases removed from V and 6 bases from J, the gap between germline ends came to 10 bases. From germline, CDR1 is LNHDA and CDR2 SQIVND (reference sequence). The CDR3 is made up of 12 amino acids. CDR3 sequence: CASSGRVDGYTF. CDR3 sequence (DNA): TGTGCCAGTAGTGGCAGGGTGGATGGCTACACCTTC.

J is TRBJ2-1 and V is TRBV4-2; D is undetermined. V lost 1 base to trimming and J lost 7 bases, with 14 bases between them. This CDR3 has 15 amino acids. Germline CDR1 is LGHNA and CDR2 is YNFKEQ. CDR3 region: CASSQVKAAGNEQFF. In nucleotides, the CDR3 is TGTGCCAGCAGCCAAGTTAAGGCGGCTGGGAATGAGCAGTTCTTC.

The chain has TRBV9 and TRBJ2-7; D uncertain. CDR3 length equals 17 residues. CDR1 and CDR2 from the germline V gene are SGDLS and YYNGEE. Trimming shortened V by 0 bases and J by 1 base, and 17 bases separated the two germline ends. The CDR3 sequence is CASSVASSSVYSYEQYF. The CDR3 coding sequence is TGTGCCAGCAGCGTAGCCTCCTCTTCCGTTTATTCCTACGAGCAGTACTTC.

The chain carries TRBV19 and TRBJ1-6; maybe TRBD1 (5 bases). CDR3 length equals 13 residues. Germline values: CDR1 LNHDA, CDR2 SQIVND (reference sequence). Deletions cut 6 bases from V and 7 bases from J, with 10 bases between. The CDR3 here is CASSPGVNSPLHF. CDR3 bases: TGTGCCAGTAGCCCGGGGGTAAATTCACCCCTCCACTTT.

This clone has only one observation. CDR3 loop: CASSGTSGTDTQYF. The CDR3 DNA is TGTGCCAGCAGCGGGACTAGCGGCACAGATACGCAGTATTTT. The V and J genes are TRBV7-2 and TRBJ2-3; 10 nucleotides align to TRBD2. CDR3 length: 14 residues. V dropped 5 bases and J dropped 1; count of bases not matched to a gene: 0. Germline V lookup: CDR1 SGHTA, CDR2 FQGNSA.

The gene calls are TRBV10-1 and TRBJ1-5; D perhaps matches TRBD1 (5 bases). Between the trimmed V and J ends, which lost 2 bases and 8 bases, there was a span of 10 bases. Looked up from germline, CDR1 is WNHNN and CDR2 is SYGVQD (reference sequence). The CDR3 consists of 13 residues. CDR3 sequence: CASSEGLGEPQHF. CDR3 nucleotides: TGCGCCAGCAGTGAGGGGTTAGGGGAGCCCCAGCATTTT.

The chain carries TRBV5-4 and TRBJ2-5; D is ambiguous. Trimming took 6 bases from V and 2 from J, leaving 20 bases between them. There are 16 residues in the CDR3. CDR1 SGHNT and CDR2 YYREEE come from the germline V gene (reference sequence). CDR3 sequence (DNA): TGTGCCAGCAACCCCCGGTCTGTGGGCTTACAAGAGACCCAGTACTTC. Its translation is CASNPRSVGLQETQYF.

V is TRBV6-5 and J is TRBJ2-7, with D perhaps matching TRBD1 (7 bases). In germline, CDR1 is MNHEY, CDR2 SVGAGI. The CDR3 covers 15 residues. V was cut by 1 base and J by 4 bases, with 14 bases left in between. In DNA, the CDR3 is TGTGCCAGCAGTTACTTGCCCAGGGGGAGGTACGAGCAGTACTTC. Protein: CASSYLPRGRYEQYF.

The CDR3 DNA sequence: TGCGCCAGCAGCCCCCGTGCGCTAGCGGAGCCTCACAATGAGCAGTTCTTC. Encoded protein: CASSPRALAEPHNEQFF. The J gene is TRBJ2-1, the V gene TRBV5-1; 7 positions match TRBD2. The germline CDR1 and CDR2 sequences are SGHRS and YFSETQ. The CDR3 covers 17 residues. The V segment lost 4 bases and the J segment 5 bases; nucleotides outside the gene matches: 15. The full variable domain, in which reference TRBV5-1 and TRBJ2-1 provide the parts outside the CDR3, is KAGVTQTPRYLIKTRGQQVTLSCSPISGHRSVSWYQQTPGQGLQFLFEYFSETQRNKGNFPGRFSGRQFSNSRSEMNVSTLELGDSALYLCASSPRALAEPHNEQFFGPGTRLTVL.

This sequence joins TRBV5-1 and TRBJ1-2, with D possibly TRBD1 on 5 matching bases. CDR1 and CDR2 (germline): SGHRS, YFSETQ. The germline V and J ends were trimmed by 4 bases and 7 bases, with 14 bases remaining between them. The CDR3 sequence is 13 residues long. The CDR3 here is CASSPAGGLGYTF. The CDR3 DNA sequence: TGCGCCAGCAGCCCGGCGGGGGGACTTGGCTACACCTTC.

This clone is a singleton in its sample. Here the CDR3 reads CASSPQKLAGQETQYF. The CDR3 DNA is TGTGCCAGCAGTCCGCAAAAACTAGCGGGGCAAGAGACCCAGTACTTC. The genes are TRBV27 and TRBJ2-5; TRBD2 aligns across 10 bases. In germline, CDR1 is MNHEY, CDR2 SMNVEV (reference sequence). This CDR3 is 16 amino acids long. The J segment lost 2 bases and the V segment lost 5 bases, leaving 8 bases of the junction unmatched.

The chain uses TRBV19 and TRBJ1-2, with 7 nucleotides matching TRBD1. The CDR3 length is 14 residues. Germline lookup yields CDR1 LNHDA and CDR2 SQIVND (reference sequence). V was pared by 9 bases and J by 8 bases, with 15 bases of the junction left unmatched. The CDR3 sequence is CASGIDRESWGYTF. CDR3 coding DNA: TGTGCCAGCGGAATAGACAGGGAATCGTGGGGCTACACCTTC.